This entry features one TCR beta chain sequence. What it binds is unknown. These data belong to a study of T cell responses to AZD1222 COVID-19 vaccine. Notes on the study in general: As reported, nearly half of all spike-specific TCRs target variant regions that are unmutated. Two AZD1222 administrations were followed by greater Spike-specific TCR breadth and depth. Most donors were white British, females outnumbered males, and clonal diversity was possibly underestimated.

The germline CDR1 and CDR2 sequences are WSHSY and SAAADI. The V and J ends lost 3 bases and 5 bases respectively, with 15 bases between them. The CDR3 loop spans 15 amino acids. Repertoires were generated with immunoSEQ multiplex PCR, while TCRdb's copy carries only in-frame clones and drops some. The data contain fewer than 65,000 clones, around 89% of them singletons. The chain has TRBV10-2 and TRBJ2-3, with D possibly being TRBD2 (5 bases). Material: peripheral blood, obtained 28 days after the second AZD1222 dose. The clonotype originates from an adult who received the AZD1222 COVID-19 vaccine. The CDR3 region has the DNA TGCGCCAGCAGTGAAGGATCGGCTCGGGGAGATACGCAGTATTTT. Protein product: CASSEGSARGDTQYF.